This T cell receptor (beta chain) was observed in a study of T cells after posttransplantation cyclophosphamide. Clones were read by immunoSEQ multiplex PCR, and TCRdb kept only the in-frame ones, dropping some. The sample has about 50,000 clones; 85% to 95% are singletons. This CDR3 contains 13 residues. Sequencing was performed on PBMCs. This sequence originates from a woman aged 25 to 39 in good health and a related stem cell transplant donor. V usage is TRBV21-1 and J usage is TRBJ1-1. TRBV21-1 counts as a pseudogene. The CDR3: CASSTVDPGEAFF. The CDR3 bases are TGTGCCAGCAGCACAGTTGATCCGGGGGAAGCTTTCTTT.